The next 27 T cell receptor beta chains were all read from a single sample in a study of cytomegalovirus exposure and HLA in healthy donors. The PCR used 60 Vbeta and 13 Jbeta primers. Only in-frame clones appear in the TCRdb table, and some are missing; sequencing was by immunoSEQ multiplex PCR. The sample lists about 110,000 clones; around 75% were seen once. What was sequenced was PBMCs. The receptors here all came from a man aged 35-49 years in good health and CMV-seronegative.

V is TRBV7-8 and J is TRBJ1-2; D uncertain. CDR3 length: 14 residues. V dropped 3 bases and J dropped 1 base, with 9 bases sitting between them. Germline CDR1 reads SGHVS; CDR2 reads FQNEAQ. DNA of the CDR3: TGTGCCAGCAGCTTCTCAGAAGTTAACTATGGCTACACCTTC. Protein sequence: CASSFSEVNYGYTF.

As regards this clone: A read error may account for a junction end that differs from germline. The chain is built from TRBV15 and TRBJ2-5; TRBD1 is a possible D gene (5 bases). The CDR3 sequence is 15 residues long. The germline CDR1 and CDR2 sequences are LNHNV and YYDKDF (reference sequence). This chain's CDR3 is CATSRAPAIQVSLDF. The CDR3 nucleotides read TGTGCCACCAGCAGAGCCCCCGCAATACAGGTTTCCCTGGACTTC.

V is TRBV2 and J is TRBJ2-3, with 8 bases that match TRBD1. CDR3 length: 14 residues. Germline loops: CDR1 SNHLY, CDR2 FYNNEI. V gave up 6 bases and J gave up 0 bases; unmatched junction bases: 2. The CDR3 region has the DNA TGTGCCAGCAGGGACAGGGTGAGCACAGATACGCAGTATTTT. The encoded protein is CASRDRVSTDTQYF.

The chain uses TRBV10-3 and TRBJ2-5, with TRBD1 matching 9 bases. J lost 4 bases, V lost 6 bases, and 3 bases had no gene match. CDR1 and CDR2 from the germline V gene are ENHRY and SYGVKD. The CDR3 is made up of 13 amino acids. CDR3 DNA sequence: TGTGCCATCAGCACACAGGGGGCAGAGACCCAGTACTTC. Encoded protein: CAISTQGAETQYF.

The rearrangement uses TRBV2 and TRBJ1-2; D is unresolved. The CDR3 has 12 amino acids. The germline CDR1 and CDR2 sequences are SNHLY and FYNNEI. The V end was cut by 0 bases, the J end by 8 bases, with 7 bases between. The CDR3 loop reads CASSEARGGYTF. The DNA for the CDR3 is TGTGCCAGCAGTGAAGCGCGCGGGGGCTACACCTTC.

The chain uses TRBV5-1 and TRBJ2-6; weak D call: TRBD2 (6 bases). Trimming took off 3 bases at V and 0 bases at J, with 16 bases between the two ends. Germline lookup yields CDR1 SGHRS and CDR2 YFSETQ. The CDR3 runs to 18 residues. Here the CDR3 reads CASSSMTSAGSGANVLTF. The DNA of the CDR3 is TGCGCCAGCAGCTCCATGACTAGTGCGGGCTCTGGGGCCAACGTCCTGACTTTC. Combining the CDR3 with reference TRBV5-1 and TRBJ2-6 gives the whole variable domain KAGVTQTPRYLIKTRGQQVTLSCSPISGHRSVSWYQQTPGQGLQFLFEYFSETQRNKGNFPGRFSGRQFSNSRSEMNVSTLELGDSALYLCASSSMTSAGSGANVLTFGAGSRLTVL.

The count of this clone is one. The V and J genes are TRBV7-9 and TRBJ2-3; D remains ambiguous. The CDR3 extends over 14 amino acids. Trimming stripped 0 bases from V and 0 bases from J, with 4 bases between. Germline V gives CDR1 SEHNR, CDR2 FQNEAQ (reference sequence). CDR3 sequence reads: CASSLAGSTDTQYF. CDR3 bases: TGTGCCAGCAGCTTAGCGGGCAGCACAGATACGCAGTATTTT.

The chain has TRBV6-4 and TRBJ2-7; 11 bases match TRBD1. The V gene end was trimmed by 6 bases and the J gene end by 3 bases; junction bases not matched to a gene: 1. Germline V gene data show CDR1 as MRHNA and CDR2 as SNTAGT. This CDR3 is built from 13 residues. The CDR3 here is CASRGQGGYEQYF. CDR3 coding DNA: TGTGCCAGCAGGGGACAGGGGGGCTACGAGCAGTACTTC.

This chain links TRBV15 with TRBJ1-6; TRBD1 matches at 7 bases. The ends lost 4 bases at V and 8 bases at J; junction bases unmatched: 5. Germline loops: CDR1 LNHNV, CDR2 YYDKDF (reference sequence). The length of the CDR3 is 14 residues. The CDR3: CATSIDRAHSPLHF. The CDR3 nucleotides are TGTGCCACCAGCATCGACAGGGCTCATTCACCCCTCCACTTT.

In regard to this clone: The junction shows a germline mismatch at one end, possibly a read error. The V call is TRBV7-9, the J call TRBJ2-3; TRBD1 aligns across 10 bases. The CDR3 has 16 residues. The germline V gene encodes CDR1 SEHNR and CDR2 FQNEAQ (reference sequence). The CDR3 is CSSSSGTGASTDTQYF. For the CDR3, the DNA is TGTTCCAGCAGCTCTGGGACAGGGGCTAGCACAGATACGCAGTATTTT.

The chain joins TRBV5-1 to TRBJ2-5, with 7 positions matching TRBD2. V lost 4 bases, J lost 2 bases, and 5 bases stayed unmatched. Germline CDR1 is SGHRS and CDR2 is YFSETQ. The CDR3 spans 14 residues. Written as DNA, the CDR3 is TGCGCCAGCAGCACGAGCGGGGTACAAGAGACCCAGTACTTC. Protein: CASSTSGVQETQYF.

This clone appeared a few times. The chain is built from TRBV7-9 and TRBJ1-1; 7 nucleotides align to TRBD1. V lost 2 bases, J lost 7 bases, and 16 bases stayed unmatched. The germline gives CDR1 SEHNR, CDR2 FQNEAQ (reference sequence). The CDR3 has 17 residues. The CDR3 loop is CASSLPTTPGQDSEAFF. The CDR3 DNA reads as TGTGCCAGCAGCTTACCGACCACACCCGGACAGGACAGTGAAGCTTTCTTT. Using reference TRBV7-9 and TRBJ1-1 for the parts outside the CDR3, the full variable domain is DTGVSQNPRHKITKRGQNVTFRCDPISEHNRLYWYRQTLGQGPEFLTYFQNEAQLEKSRLLSDRFSAERPKGSFSTLEIQRTEQGDSAMYLCASSLPTTPGQDSEAFFGQGTRLTVV.

The chain combines TRBV29-1 with TRBJ1-2; perhaps TRBD1 as D (5 bases). This CDR3 contains 11 residues. Trimming removed 7 bases from V and 5 bases from J, with 11 bases in between. In germline, CDR1 is SQVTM, CDR2 ANQGSEA. CDR3: CSAQTVYGYTF. The CDR3 DNA sequence: TGCAGCGCCCAGACAGTATATGGCTACACCTTC.

The chain has TRBV18 and TRBJ1-2; D gene ambiguous. The CDR3 runs 16 residues. Germline assignment: CDR1 KGHSH and CDR2 LQKENI. Trimming shortened V by 5 bases and J by 4 bases, and 20 bases separated the two germline ends. For the CDR3, the DNA is TGTGCCAGCTCAACAAGCGGCCCCGATGATTTCTATGGCTACACCTTC. Amino acids: CASSTSGPDDFYGYTF.

This chain's CDR3 is CASSLDVGAEAFF. CDR3 DNA sequence: TGCGCCAGCAGCTTGGATGTGGGCGCTGAAGCTTTCTTT. The chain carries TRBV5-1 and TRBJ1-1; D remains unclear. Trimming took 0 bases from V and 6 from J, leaving 9 bases between them. The CDR3 is 13 amino acids. CDR1 SGHRS and CDR2 YFSETQ come from the germline V gene.

This clone was counted between two and nine times. V and J are TRBV18 and TRBJ1-5; TRBD1 is a possible D gene (5 bases). The CDR3 runs 12 residues. The germline V and J ends were trimmed by 6 bases and 5 bases, with 8 bases remaining between them. Germline CDR1 and CDR2: KGHSH and LQKENI. The CDR3 here is CASSGGDQPQHF. The CDR3, as DNA: TGTGCCAGCTCCGGGGGGGATCAGCCCCAGCATTTT.

The chain is built from TRBV2 and TRBJ2-7; D perhaps matches TRBD1 (5 bases). Trimming cost V 7 bases and J 7 bases, with 17 bases left between them. Per germline, CDR1 SNHLY and CDR2 FYNNEI. This CDR3 is 13 amino acids long. CDR3 region: CASTDTPAGEQYF. The CDR3 DNA is TGTGCCAGCACGGACACCCCCGCTGGAGAGCAGTACTTC. The full variable domain, in which reference TRBV2 and TRBJ2-7 provide the parts outside the CDR3, is EPEVTQTPSHQVTQMGQEVILRCVPISNHLYFYWYRQILGQKVEFLVSFYNNEISEKSEIFDDQFSVERPDGSNFTLKIRSTKLEDSAMYFCASTDTPAGEQYFGPGTRLTVT.

The chain couples TRBV18 to TRBJ1-2; 8 nucleotides agree with TRBD1. The CDR3 runs 15 residues. The ends lost 1 base at V and 2 bases at J; junction bases unmatched: 3. Germline CDR1 KGHSH, CDR2 LQKENI. The CDR3 region is CASSPRQGKNYGYTF. CDR3 DNA sequence: TGTGCCAGCTCACCACGACAGGGGAAGAACTATGGCTACACCTTC.

V and J are TRBV7-8 and TRBJ1-1, with D possibly being TRBD1 (5 bases). The CDR3 contains 15 residues. V was trimmed by 3 bases and J by 3 bases, leaving 14 bases between them. CDR1 is SGHVS and CDR2 is FQNEAQ in the germline V gene. This CDR3 is CASSLGVGGYTEAFF. The CDR3 DNA sequence: TGTGCCAGCAGCTTGGGGGTCGGGGGGTACACTGAAGCTTTCTTT. Variable domain in full (rest from reference TRBV7-8 and TRBJ1-1): GAGVSQSPRYKVAKRGQDVALRCDPISGHVSLFWYQQALGQGPEFLTYFQNEAQLDKSGLPSDRFFAERPEGSVSTLKIQRTQQEDSAVYLCASSLGVGGYTEAFFGQGTRLTVV.

This chain links TRBV25-1 with TRBJ2-3; TRBD2 aligns across 11 bases. The CDR3 is 18 residues long. The trim removed 3 bases at V and 1 base at J, leaving 9 bases unmatched. Germline CDR1 is MGHDK and CDR2 is SYGVNS. DNA for the CDR3: TGTGCCAGCAGTGATCAACTAGCGGGGGCGGAGGGCACAGATACGCAGTATTTT. It codes for CASSDQLAGAEGTDTQYF.

The gene calls are TRBV5-6 and TRBJ2-2; 11 bases match TRBD2. CDR3 length equals 17 residues. The V and J ends lost 0 bases and 3 bases, in that order; junction bases with no gene match: 4. Per the germline V gene, CDR1 is SGHDT and CDR2 is YYEEEE. The CDR3 here is CASSLVRLAGYTGELFF. The CDR3 DNA is TGTGCCAGCAGCTTGGTCCGACTAGCGGGATACACCGGGGAGCTGTTTTTT.

As DNA, the CDR3 is TGCGCCAGCAGCATGTCCGTAGCGGGGGCCCTGGTAGAGACCCAGTACTTC. Encoded protein: CASSMSVAGALVETQYF. The chain links TRBV5-1 to TRBJ2-5; TRBD2 agrees at 9 bases. The CDR3 spans 17 residues. Germline CDR1 SGHRS, CDR2 YFSETQ. V shed 4 bases and J 4 bases; nucleotides not matched to a gene: 14. The full variable domain, in which reference TRBV5-1 and TRBJ2-5 provide the parts outside the CDR3, is KAGVTQTPRYLIKTRGQQVTLSCSPISGHRSVSWYQQTPGQGLQFLFEYFSETQRNKGNFPGRFSGRQFSNSRSEMNVSTLELGDSALYLCASSMSVAGALVETQYFGPGTRLLVL.

The chain couples TRBV29-1 to TRBJ2-7; 7 bases map to TRBD2. The germline CDR1 and CDR2 sequences are SQVTM and ANQGSEA. The CDR3 runs to 15 residues. V lost 0 bases and J lost 5; bases outside the gene matches: 10. The CDR3, as DNA: TGCAGCGTTGAAGATCAGGAGACTAGCCTGCACGAGCAGTACTTC. It specifies CSVEDQETSLHEQYF.

This chain uses TRBV5-4 with TRBJ2-5; 8 bases are shared with TRBD1. The length of the CDR3 is 16 residues. Germline trimming cut 4 bases from V and 5 bases from J; bases unmatched to any gene: 13. Germline lookup yields CDR1 SGHNT and CDR2 YYREEE (reference sequence). CDR3 loop: CASSLGLLDRAETQYF. DNA of the CDR3: TGTGCCAGCAGCCTAGGGCTACTGGACAGGGCGGAGACCCAGTACTTC.

V and J are TRBV4-2 and TRBJ2-1; 8 bases are shared with TRBD2. The germline V gene encodes CDR1 LGHNA and CDR2 YNFKEQ. The CDR3 has 13 residues. V was pared by 6 bases and J by 6 bases, with 4 bases of the junction left unmatched. CDR3 sequence reads: CASSRGGGNEQFF. CDR3 bases: TGTGCCAGCAGTCGGGGGGGCGGCAATGAGCAGTTCTTC.

This chain joins TRBV27 and TRBJ1-2; TRBD1 matches at 8 bases. This CDR3 contains 15 residues. Germline trimming cut 5 bases from V and 3 bases from J; bases unmatched to any gene: 8. CDR1 and CDR2 from the germline V gene are MNHEY and SMNVEV (reference sequence). As DNA, the CDR3 is TGTGCCAGCAGTCCCCTACAGGGGGTTTACTATGGCTACACCTTC. It encodes CASSPLQGVYYGYTF.

The chain uses TRBV1 and TRBJ2-2; the D call in the table, TRBD2, was not verified against the DNA. TRBV1 is an annotated pseudogene. The CDR3 has 15 residues. The CDR3 nucleotides are TGCACCAGCAGTCGGGCTAGCGGTCACACCGGGGAGCTGTTTTTT. This translates into CTSSRASGHTGELFF.